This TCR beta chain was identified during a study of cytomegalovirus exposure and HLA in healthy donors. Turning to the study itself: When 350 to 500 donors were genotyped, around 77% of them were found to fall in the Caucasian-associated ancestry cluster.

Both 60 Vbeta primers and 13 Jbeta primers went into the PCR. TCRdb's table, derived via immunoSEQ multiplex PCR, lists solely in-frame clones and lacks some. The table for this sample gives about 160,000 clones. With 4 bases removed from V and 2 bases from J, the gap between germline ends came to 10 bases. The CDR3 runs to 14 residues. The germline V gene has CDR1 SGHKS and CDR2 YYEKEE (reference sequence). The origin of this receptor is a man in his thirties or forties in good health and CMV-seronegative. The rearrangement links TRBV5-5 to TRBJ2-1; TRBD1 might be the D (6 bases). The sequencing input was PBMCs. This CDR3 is CASSQGSPYNEQFF. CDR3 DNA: TGTGCCAGCAGCCAGGGGAGCCCCTACAATGAGCAGTTCTTC.